This T cell receptor (beta chain) was sequenced for a study of long-term antiretroviral therapy in people with HIV. The assay, immunoSEQ v3.0, was run at survey level. The data were produced by immunoSEQ multiplex PCR, yet TCRdb's version contains in-frame clones alone and is incomplete. Of 30,000 to 45,000 clones in the sample, about 80% were seen once. This clone was seen only a few times. Its antigen is unidentified. Findings and limits, study-wide: Despite increasing after ART, diversity remained lower than that of transplant donor controls.

The sequence came from a man in his thirties or forties with HIV. Sequencing used unsorted PBMCs, obtained 3.4 years after starting antiretroviral therapy.

The CDR3 sequence is CASSVDYTGELFF. The CDR3 DNA is TGTGCCAGCAGCGTAGATTACACCGGGGAGCTGTTTTTT. The rearrangement uses TRBV9 and TRBJ2-2, with D unclear. In germline, CDR1 is SGDLS, CDR2 YYNGEE. Trimming took off 0 bases at V and 3 bases at J, with 3 bases between the two ends. There are 13 residues in the CDR3.